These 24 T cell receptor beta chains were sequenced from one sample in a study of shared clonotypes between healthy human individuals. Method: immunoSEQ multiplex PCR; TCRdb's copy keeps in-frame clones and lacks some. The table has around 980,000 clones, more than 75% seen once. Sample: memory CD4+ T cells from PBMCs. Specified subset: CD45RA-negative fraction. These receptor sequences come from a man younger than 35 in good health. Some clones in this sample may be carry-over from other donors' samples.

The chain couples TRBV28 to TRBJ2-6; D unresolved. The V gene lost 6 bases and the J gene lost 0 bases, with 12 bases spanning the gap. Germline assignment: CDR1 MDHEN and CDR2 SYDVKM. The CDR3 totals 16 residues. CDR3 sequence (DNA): TGTGCCAGCAGCCCCCTCGAGCCCTCTGGGGCCAACGTCCTGACTTTC. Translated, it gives CASSPLEPSGANVLTF.

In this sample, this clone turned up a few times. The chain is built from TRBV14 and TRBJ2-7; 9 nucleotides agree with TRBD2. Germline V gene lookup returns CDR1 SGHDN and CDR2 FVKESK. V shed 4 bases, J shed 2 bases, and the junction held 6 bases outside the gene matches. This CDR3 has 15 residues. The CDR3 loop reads CASSPALAGPYEQYF. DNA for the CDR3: TGTGCCAGCAGCCCAGCTCTAGCGGGACCCTACGAGCAGTACTTC.

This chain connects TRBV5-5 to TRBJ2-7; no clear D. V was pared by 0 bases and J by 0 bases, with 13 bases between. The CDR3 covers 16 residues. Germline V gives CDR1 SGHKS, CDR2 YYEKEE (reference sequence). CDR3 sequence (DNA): TGTGCCAGCAGCTTGGTTGAGTCTTTGAGCTCCTACGAGCAGTACTTC. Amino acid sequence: CASSLVESLSSYEQYF.

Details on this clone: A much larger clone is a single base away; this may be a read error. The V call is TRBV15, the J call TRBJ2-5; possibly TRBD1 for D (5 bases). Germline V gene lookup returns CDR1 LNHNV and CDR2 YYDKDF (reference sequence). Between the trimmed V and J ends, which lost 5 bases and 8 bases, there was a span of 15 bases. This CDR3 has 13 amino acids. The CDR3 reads CATSQGAWDTQYF. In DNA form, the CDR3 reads TGTGCCACCAGCCAAGGGGCGTGGGATACCCAGTACTTC.

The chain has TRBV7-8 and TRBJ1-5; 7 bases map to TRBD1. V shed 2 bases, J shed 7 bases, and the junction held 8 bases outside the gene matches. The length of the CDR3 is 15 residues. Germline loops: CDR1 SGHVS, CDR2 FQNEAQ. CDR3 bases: TGTGCCAGCAGCTTAATCGAGGGGGCTGGACAGCCCCAGCATTTT. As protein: CASSLIEGAGQPQHF.

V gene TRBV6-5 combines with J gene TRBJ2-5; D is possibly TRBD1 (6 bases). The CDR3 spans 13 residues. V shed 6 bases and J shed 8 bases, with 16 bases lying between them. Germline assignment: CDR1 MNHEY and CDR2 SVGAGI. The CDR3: CASSLGDTGTQYF. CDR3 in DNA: TGTGCCAGCAGCTTGGGGGACACGGGAACCCAGTACTTC.

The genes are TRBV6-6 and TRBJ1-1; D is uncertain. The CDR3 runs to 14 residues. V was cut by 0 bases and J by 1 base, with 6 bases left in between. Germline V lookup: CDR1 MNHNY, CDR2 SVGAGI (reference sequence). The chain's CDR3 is CASSYSGANTEAFF. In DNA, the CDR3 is TGTGCCAGCAGTTACTCGGGAGCGAACACTGAAGCTTTCTTT.

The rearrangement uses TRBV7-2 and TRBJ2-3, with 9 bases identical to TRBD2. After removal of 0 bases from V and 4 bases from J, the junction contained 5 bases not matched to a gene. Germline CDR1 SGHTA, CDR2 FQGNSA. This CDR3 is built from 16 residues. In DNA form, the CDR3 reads TGTGCCAGCAGCTTAGCTGGCGGGAGGGCCCCAGATACGCAGTATTTT. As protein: CASSLAGGRAPDTQYF.

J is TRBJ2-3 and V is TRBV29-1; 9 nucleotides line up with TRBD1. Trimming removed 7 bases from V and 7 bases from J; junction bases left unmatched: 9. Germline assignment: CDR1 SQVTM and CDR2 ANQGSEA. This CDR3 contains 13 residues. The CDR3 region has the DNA TGCAGCGAGACGACAGGGGGTGGCTATACGCAGTATTTT. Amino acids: CSETTGGGYTQYF.

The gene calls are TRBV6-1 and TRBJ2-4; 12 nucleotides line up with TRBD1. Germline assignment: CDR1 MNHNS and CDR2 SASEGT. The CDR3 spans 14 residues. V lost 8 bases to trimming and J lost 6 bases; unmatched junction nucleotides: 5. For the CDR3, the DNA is TGTGCCAGCGGCCGGGACAGGGGGCCAAACATTCAGTACTTC. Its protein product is CASGRDRGPNIQYF.

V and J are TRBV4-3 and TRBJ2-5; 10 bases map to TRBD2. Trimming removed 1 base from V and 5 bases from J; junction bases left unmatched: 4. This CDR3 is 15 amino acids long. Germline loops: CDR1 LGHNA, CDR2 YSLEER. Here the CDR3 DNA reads TGCGCCAGCAGCCAAGGGCTAGCGGGAGTCGAGACCCAGTACTTC. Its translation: CASSQGLAGVETQYF.

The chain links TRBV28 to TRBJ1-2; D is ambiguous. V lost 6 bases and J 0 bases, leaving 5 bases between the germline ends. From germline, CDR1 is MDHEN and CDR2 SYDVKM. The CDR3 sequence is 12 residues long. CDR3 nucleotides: TGTGCCAGCAGGGGGACTAACTATGGCTACACCTTC. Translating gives CASRGTNYGYTF.

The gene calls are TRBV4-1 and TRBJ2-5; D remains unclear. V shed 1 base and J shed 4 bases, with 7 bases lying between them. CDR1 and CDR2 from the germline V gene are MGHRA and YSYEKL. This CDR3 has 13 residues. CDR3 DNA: TGCGCCAGCAGCCAAGTCATCGCAGAGACCCAGTACTTC. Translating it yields CASSQVIAETQYF.

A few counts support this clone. CDR3 DNA sequence: TGCAGCTCTTGGGACGGGTCGTATGAAAAACTGTTTTTT. This codes for CSSWDGSYEKLFF. The gene calls are TRBV29-1 and TRBJ1-4, with D perhaps TRBD1 (5 bases). V lost 8 bases and J lost 6, with 16 bases in between. CDR3 length: 13 residues. In germline, CDR1 is SQVTM, CDR2 ANQGSEA.

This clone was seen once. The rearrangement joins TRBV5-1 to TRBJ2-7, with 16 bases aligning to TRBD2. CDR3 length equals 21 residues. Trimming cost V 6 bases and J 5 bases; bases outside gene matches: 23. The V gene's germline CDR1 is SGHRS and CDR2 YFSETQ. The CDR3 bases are TGCGCCAGCAACCCCCTAGGGAGGCCGGGACTAGCGGGAGGGCCGATCAACGAGCAGTACTTC. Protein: CASNPLGRPGLAGGPINEQYF.

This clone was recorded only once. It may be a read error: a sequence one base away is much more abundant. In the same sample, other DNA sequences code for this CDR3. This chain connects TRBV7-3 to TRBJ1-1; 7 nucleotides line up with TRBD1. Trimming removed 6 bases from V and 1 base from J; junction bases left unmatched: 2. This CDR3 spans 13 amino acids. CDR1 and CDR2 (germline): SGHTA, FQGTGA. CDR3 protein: CASSRDRNTEAFF. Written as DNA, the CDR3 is TGTGCCAGCAGTCGGGACAGGAACACTGAAGCTTTCTTT.

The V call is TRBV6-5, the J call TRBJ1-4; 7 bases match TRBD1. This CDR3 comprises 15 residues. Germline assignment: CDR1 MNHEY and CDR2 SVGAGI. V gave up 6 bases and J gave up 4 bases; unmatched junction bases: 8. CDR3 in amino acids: CASRVGTVINEKLFF. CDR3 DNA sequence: TGTGCCAGCAGGGTCGGGACAGTTATTAATGAAAAACTGTTTTTT.

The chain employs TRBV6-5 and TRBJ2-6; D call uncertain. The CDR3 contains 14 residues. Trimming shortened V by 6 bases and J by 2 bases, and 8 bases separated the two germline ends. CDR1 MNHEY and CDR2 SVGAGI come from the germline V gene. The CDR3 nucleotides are TGTGCCAGCAGCGTAAGCCCTGGGGCCAACGTCCTGACTTTC. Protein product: CASSVSPGANVLTF.

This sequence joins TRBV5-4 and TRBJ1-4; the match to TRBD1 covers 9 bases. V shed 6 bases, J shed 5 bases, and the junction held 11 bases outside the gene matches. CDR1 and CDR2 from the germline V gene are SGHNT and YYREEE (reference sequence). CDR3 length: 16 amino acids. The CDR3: CASTVSAGTGNEKLFF. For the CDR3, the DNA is TGTGCCAGCACCGTTTCAGCCGGGACAGGGAATGAAAAACTGTTTTTT.

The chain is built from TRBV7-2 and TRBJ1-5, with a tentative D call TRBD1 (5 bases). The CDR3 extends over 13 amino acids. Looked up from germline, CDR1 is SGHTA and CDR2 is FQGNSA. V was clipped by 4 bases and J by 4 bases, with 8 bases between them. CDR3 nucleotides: TGTGCCAGCAGCTGGGACCGTAATCAGCCCCAGCATTTT. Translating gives CASSWDRNQPQHF. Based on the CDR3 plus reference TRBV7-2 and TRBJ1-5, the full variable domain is GAGVSQSPSNKVTEKGKDVELRCDPISGHTALYWYRQSLGQGLEFLIYFQGNSAPDKSGLPSDRFSAERTGGSVSTLTIQRTQQEDSAVYLCASSWDRNQPQHFGDGTRLSIL.

CDR3 amino acids: CAISVLADTGELFF. In DNA, the CDR3 is TGTGCCATCAGTGTACTAGCGGACACCGGGGAGCTGTTTTTT. The chain uses TRBV10-3 and TRBJ2-2, with 8 bases matching TRBD2. The V and J ends lost 4 bases and 3 bases, in that order; junction bases with no gene match: 1. The germline V gene has CDR1 ENHRY and CDR2 SYGVKD. The CDR3 covers 14 residues.

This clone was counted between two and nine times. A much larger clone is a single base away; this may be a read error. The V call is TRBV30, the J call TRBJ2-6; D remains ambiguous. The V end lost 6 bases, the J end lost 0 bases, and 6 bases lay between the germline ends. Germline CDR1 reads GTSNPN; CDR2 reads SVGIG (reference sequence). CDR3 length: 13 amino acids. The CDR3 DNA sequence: TGTGCCTGCAGGCGCTCTGGGGCCAACGTCCTGACTTTC. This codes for CACRRSGANVLTF.

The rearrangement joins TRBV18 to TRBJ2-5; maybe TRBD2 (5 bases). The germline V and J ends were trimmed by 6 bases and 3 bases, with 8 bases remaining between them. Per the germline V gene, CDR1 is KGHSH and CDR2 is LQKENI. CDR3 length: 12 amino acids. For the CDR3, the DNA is TGTGCCAGCTCCGCCGGGGAAGAGACCCAGTACTTC. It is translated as CASSAGEETQYF. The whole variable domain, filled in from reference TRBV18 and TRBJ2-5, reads NAGVMQNPRHLVRRRGQEARLRCSPMKGHSHVYWYRQLPEEGLKFMVYLQKENIIDESGMPKERFSAEFPKEGPSILRIQQVVRGDSAAYFCASSAGEETQYFGPGTRLLVL.

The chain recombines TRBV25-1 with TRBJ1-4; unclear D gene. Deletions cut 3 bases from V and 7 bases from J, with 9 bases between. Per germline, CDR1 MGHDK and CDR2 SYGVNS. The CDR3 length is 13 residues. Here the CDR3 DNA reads TGTGCCAGCAGTGATTTGGTCAGTGAAAAACTGTTTTTT. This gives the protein CASSDLVSEKLFF.